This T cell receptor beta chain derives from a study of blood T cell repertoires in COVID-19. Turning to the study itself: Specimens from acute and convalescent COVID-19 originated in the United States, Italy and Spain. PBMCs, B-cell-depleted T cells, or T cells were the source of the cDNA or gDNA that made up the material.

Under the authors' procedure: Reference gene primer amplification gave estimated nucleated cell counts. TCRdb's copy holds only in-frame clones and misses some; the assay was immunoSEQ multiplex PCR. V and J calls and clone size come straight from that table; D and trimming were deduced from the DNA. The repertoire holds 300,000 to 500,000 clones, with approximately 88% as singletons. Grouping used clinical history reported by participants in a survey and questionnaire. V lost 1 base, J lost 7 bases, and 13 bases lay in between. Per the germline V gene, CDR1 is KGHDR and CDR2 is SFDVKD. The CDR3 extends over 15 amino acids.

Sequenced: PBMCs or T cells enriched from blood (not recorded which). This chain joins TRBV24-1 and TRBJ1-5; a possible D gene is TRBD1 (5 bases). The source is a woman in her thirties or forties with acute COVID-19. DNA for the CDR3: TGTGCCACCAGTGATTTAAGGGGCGCAAGCCAGCCCCAGCATTTT. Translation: CATSDLRGASQPQHF.